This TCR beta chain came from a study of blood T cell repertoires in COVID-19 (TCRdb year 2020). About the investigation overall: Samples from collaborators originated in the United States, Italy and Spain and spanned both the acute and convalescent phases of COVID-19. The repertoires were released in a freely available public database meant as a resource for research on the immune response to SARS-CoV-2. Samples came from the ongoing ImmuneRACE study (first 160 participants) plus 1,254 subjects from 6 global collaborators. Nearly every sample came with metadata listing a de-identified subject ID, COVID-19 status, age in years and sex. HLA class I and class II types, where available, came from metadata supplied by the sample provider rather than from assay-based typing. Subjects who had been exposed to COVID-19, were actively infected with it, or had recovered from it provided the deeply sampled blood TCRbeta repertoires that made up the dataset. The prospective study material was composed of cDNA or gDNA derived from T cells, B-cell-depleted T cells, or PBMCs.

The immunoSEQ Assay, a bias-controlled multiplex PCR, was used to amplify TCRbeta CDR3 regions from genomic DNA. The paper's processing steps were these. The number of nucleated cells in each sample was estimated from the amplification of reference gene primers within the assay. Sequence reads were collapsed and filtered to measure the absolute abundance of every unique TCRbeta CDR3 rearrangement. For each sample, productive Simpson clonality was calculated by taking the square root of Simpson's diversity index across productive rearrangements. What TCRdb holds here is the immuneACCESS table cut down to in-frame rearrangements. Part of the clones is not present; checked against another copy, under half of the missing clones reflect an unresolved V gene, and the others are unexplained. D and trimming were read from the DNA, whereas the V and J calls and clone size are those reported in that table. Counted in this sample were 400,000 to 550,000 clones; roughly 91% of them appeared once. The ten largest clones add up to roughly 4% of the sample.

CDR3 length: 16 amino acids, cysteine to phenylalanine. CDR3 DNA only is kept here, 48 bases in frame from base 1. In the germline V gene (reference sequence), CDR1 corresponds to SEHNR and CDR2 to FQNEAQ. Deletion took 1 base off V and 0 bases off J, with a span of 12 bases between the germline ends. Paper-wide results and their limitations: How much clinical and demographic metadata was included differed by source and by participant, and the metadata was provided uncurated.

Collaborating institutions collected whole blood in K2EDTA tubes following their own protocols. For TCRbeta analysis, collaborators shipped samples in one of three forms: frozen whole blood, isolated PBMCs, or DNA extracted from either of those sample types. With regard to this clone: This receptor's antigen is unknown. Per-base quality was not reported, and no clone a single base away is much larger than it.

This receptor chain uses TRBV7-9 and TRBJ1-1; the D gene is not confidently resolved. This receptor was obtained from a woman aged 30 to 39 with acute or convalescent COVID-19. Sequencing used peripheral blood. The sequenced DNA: TGTGCCAGCAGCTTAGGAGGAGGAGAGATGAACACTGAAGCTTTCTTT. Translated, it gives CASSLGGGEMNTEAFF.